These T cell receptor beta chains were read from a single sample in a study of T cells in Graves' hyperthyroidism and ophthalmopathy. TCRdb processed the multiplex PCR reads anew with MiXCR; each CDR3 protein has one entry. Of around 700,000 distinct CDR3 sequences in the sample, under 20% were seen once. The sequencing sample was made of blood. The receptors were gathered from a woman between 45 and 60 years old with Graves' hyperthyroidism that later progressed to Graves' ophthalmopathy. Both conserved end residues are part of each CDR3.

v_gene: TRBV3-1; CDR3aa: CASSLIRNTEAFF
v_gene: TRBV2; CDR3aa: CASSTPTGYGYTF
v_gene: TRBV27; CDR3aa: CASSPPRGKEMDTQYF
v_gene: TRBV7-2; CDR3aa: CASSLGTFREQYF
v_gene: TRBV3-1; CDR3aa: CASSPGQAGGYTF
v_gene: TRBV9; CDR3aa: CASSVAKTGTDTQYF
v_gene: TRBV19; CDR3aa: CASSIDGSVGDTQYF
v_gene: TRBV19; CDR3aa: CASSYPGGSERNQPQHF
v_gene: TRBV9; CDR3aa: CASSVSGQVIGEKLFF
v_gene: TRBV6-2/TRBV6-3; CDR3aa: CASSYLVANTGELFF
v_gene: TRBV7-9; CDR3aa: CASSIGTSGGTDTQYF
v_gene: TRBV20-1; CDR3aa: CSASQGNQPQHF
v_gene: TRBV12-3/TRBV12-4; CDR3aa: CASSLGQIYEQYF
v_gene: TRBV30; CDR3aa: CAWSATGGTEAFF
v_gene: TRBV3-1; CDR3aa: CASSQISGGNTGELFF
v_gene: TRBV27; CDR3aa: CASSLVRGVGEETQYF
v_gene: TRBV6-5; CDR3aa: CASSYSRTGGYYEQYF
v_gene: TRBV29-1; CDR3aa: CSAETGYNEKLVF
v_gene: TRBV12-3/TRBV12-4; CDR3aa: CASSLTQNQPQHF
v_gene: TRBV3-1; CDR3aa: CASSPPLGRVNGETQYF
v_gene: TRBV6-1; CDR3aa: CASISLTGTGGNQPQHF
v_gene: TRBV20-1; CDR3aa: CSATTSPSGIGANVLTF
v_gene: TRBV6-2/TRBV6-3; CDR3aa: CASTRGGALTDTQYF
v_gene: TRBV3-1; CDR3aa: CASSHEVEGLGGNTIYF
v_gene: TRBV12-3/TRBV12-4; CDR3aa: CASSFVGEATF
v_gene: TRBV20-1; CDR3aa: CSAEPRATNYGYTF
v_gene: TRBV7-8; CDR3aa: CASSFTPTGISGELFF
v_gene: TRBV25-1; CDR3aa: CASSEYTRADGYTF
v_gene: TRBV27; CDR3aa: CASMRGTNTEAFF
v_gene: TRBV7-8; CDR3aa: CASSLQIRSSGNTIYF
v_gene: TRBV5-4; CDR3aa: CASSAPSSGGRNEQFF
v_gene: TRBV6-1; CDR3aa: CASRGQGRETQYF
v_gene: TRBV20-1; CDR3aa: CSARDLGLMNTEAFF
v_gene: TRBV2; CDR3aa: CASSGTSGGGKQFF
v_gene: TRBV3-1; CDR3aa: CASSQGQGRVYNSPLHF
v_gene: TRBV6-1; CDR3aa: CASSERSGGWNIQYF
v_gene: TRBV30; CDR3aa: CAWSGGRGKGYTF
v_gene: TRBV7-9; CDR3aa: CASSSGDGTSGANVLTF
v_gene: TRBV12-3/TRBV12-4; CDR3aa: CASSLTGTGVFNQPQHF